Following are 14 T cell receptor beta chains from one sample sequenced in a study of blood T cells in healthy people across ages. Through a sample-barcoded 5' primer and a J-beta primer mix, a second PCR was run for roughly 6 to 12 cycles. TCRdb re-called the 5' RACE reads with MiXCR, one entry per CDR3 protein. The sample yields hundreds of thousands of distinct CDR3 sequences, around 46% seen once. The source material was blood. The receptors stem from a woman aged 55-69 years in good health.

The chain couples TRBV11-2 to TRBJ2-1; D uncertain. The DNA end is a closer match to TRBJ2-7, so the J assignment may be wrong. The CDR3 contains 15 residues. Germline loops: CDR1 SGHAT, CDR2 FQNNGV. This CDR3 reads CASSLAQSWYNEQYF. CDR3 nucleotides: TGTGCCAGCAGCTTAGCCCAGTCATGGTACAATGAGCAGTACTTC.

The genes are TRBV28 and TRBJ1-5; D is ambiguous. Trimming stripped 4 bases from V and 2 bases from J, with 12 bases between. CDR1 and CDR2 (germline): MDHEN, SYDVKM. CDR3 size: 15 residues. CDR3 in DNA: TGTGCCAGCAGTTCGGGTGGACGGGGCAATCAGCCCCAGCATTTT. This translates into CASSSGGRGNQPQHF.

The DNA of the CDR3 is TGCAGCGCCCTCACCGCGGGAAGTGGGAATCAGCCCCAGCATTTT. As protein: CSALTAGSGNQPQHF. The gene calls are TRBV20-1 and TRBJ1-5; D ambiguous. Germline values: CDR1 DFQATT, CDR2 SNEGSKA (reference sequence). This CDR3 comprises 15 residues.

The chain carries TRBV25-1 and TRBJ2-7, with TRBD2 identical over 9 bases. V was pared by 5 bases and J by 7 bases, with 12 bases of the junction left unmatched. CDR3 length equals 15 residues. Germline loops: CDR1 MGHDK, CDR2 SYGVNS. The CDR3 DNA is TGTGCCAGCAGTCAAGGCGGGAGGGCCGACAATGAGCAGTACTTC. Protein product: CASSQGGRADNEQYF.

The table lists this clonotype with a count of one. V usage is TRBV7-2 and J usage is TRBJ2-5; D is perhaps TRBD1 (5 bases). In germline, CDR1 is SGHTA, CDR2 FQGNSA. This CDR3 is 13 amino acids long. V lost 5 bases and J lost 7, with 14 bases in between. DNA for the CDR3: TGTGCCAGCAGCCCTAAGGCAGGGTCGACCCAGTACTTC. Translated, it gives CASSPKAGSTQYF.

This clonotype has a handful of counts. The chain carries TRBV20-1 and TRBJ1-4; the match to TRBD1 covers 11 bases. The CDR3 covers 14 residues. The trim removed 5 bases at V and 7 bases at J, leaving 6 bases unmatched. Germline CDR1 reads DFQATT; CDR2 reads SNEGSKA (reference sequence). CDR3 in amino acids: CSARTDRGREKLFF. CDR3 nucleotide sequence: TGCAGTGCTCGAACGGACAGGGGGCGTGAAAAACTGTTTTTT.

The chain has TRBV4-1 and TRBJ2-1, with D possibly matching TRBD2 (5 bases). Germline V gene sequence: CDR1 MGHRA, CDR2 YSYEKL. The ends were cut back, 0 bases at V and 7 bases at J, with 13 bases in the middle. The CDR3 covers 15 residues. The CDR3 nucleotides read TGCGCCAGCAGCCAAGACAGCGGATCCACAAATGAGCAGTTCTTC. Its protein product is CASSQDSGSTNEQFF.

CDR3 sequence (DNA): TGTGCCATCAGTGAGGGCAGGGATTCCGGGGAGCTGTTTTTT. It codes for CAISEGRDSGELFF. This chain uses TRBV10-3 with TRBJ2-2, with TRBD1 as a possible D gene (5 bases). The CDR3 length is 14 residues. The V end lost 2 bases, the J end lost 6 bases, and 10 bases lay between the germline ends. Germline CDR1 and CDR2: ENHRY and SYGVKD.

In nucleotides, the CDR3 is TGTGCCAGCAGCTTAGCACAGATAAGCACAGATACGCAGTATTTT. Its translation: CASSLAQISTDTQYF. The V and J genes are TRBV7-8 and TRBJ2-3, with D uncertain. V lost 0 bases, J lost 0 bases, and 7 bases lay in between. CDR1 and CDR2 from the germline V gene are SGHVS and FQNEAQ. The CDR3 spans 15 residues.

This clonotype has just one count. The chain recombines TRBV7-2 with TRBJ2-2; 7 bases fit TRBD2. This CDR3 region has 14 residues. J was trimmed by 5 bases and V by 6 bases; bases with no gene match: 6. Per germline, CDR1 SGHTA and CDR2 FQGNSA. CDR3 DNA: TGTGCCAGCAGAGGGAGGGCCCGGACCGGGGAGCTGTTTTTT. Translated, it gives CASRGRARTGELFF.

This clonotype turned up a few times. The chain couples TRBV4-2 to TRBJ2-7; D possibly uses TRBD1 or TRBD2 (5 bases each). The V gene lost 1 base and the J gene lost 3 bases, with 16 bases spanning the gap. The CDR3 consists of 16 residues. In germline, CDR1 is LGHNA, CDR2 YNFKEQ. The CDR3 sequence: CASSQGAPSGGYEQYF. CDR3 bases: TGTGCCAGCAGCCAAGGGGCCCCAAGTGGGGGCTACGAGCAGTACTTC.

This clonotype appeared a few times. The V and J genes are TRBV7-6 and TRBJ2-1, with D unresolved. The CDR3 covers 14 residues. Trimming cost V 2 bases and J 0 bases, with 5 bases left between them. The germline CDR1 and CDR2 sequences are SGHVS and FNYEAQ. CDR3: CASSLSDSYNEQFF. The CDR3, as DNA: TGTGCCAGCAGCTTAAGTGACTCCTACAATGAGCAGTTCTTC.

The chain couples TRBV9 to TRBJ2-1; tentative D call: TRBD1 (6 bases). Trimming stripped 0 bases from V and 6 bases from J, with 13 bases between. The CDR3 extends over 15 amino acids. From germline, CDR1 is SGDLS and CDR2 YYNGEE. The CDR3 here is CASSVAITGPNEQFF. Written as DNA, the CDR3 is TGTGCCAGCAGCGTAGCGATAACAGGGCCCAATGAGCAGTTCTTC. Using reference TRBV9 and TRBJ2-1 for the parts outside the CDR3, the full variable domain is DSGVTQTPKHLITATGQRVTLRCSPRSGDLSVYWYQQSLDQGLQFLIQYYNGEERAKGNILERFSAQQFPDLHSELNLSSLELGDSALYFCASSVAITGPNEQFFGPGTRLTVL.

The chain employs TRBV3-1 and TRBJ1-1; D gene unclear. This CDR3 region has 14 residues. CDR1 and CDR2 from the germline V gene are LGHDT and YNNKEL (reference sequence). V was pared by 4 bases and J by 11 bases, with 20 bases between. The CDR3 is CASSRLDGPSAAFF. The CDR3 bases are TGTGCCAGCAGCCGCCTGGACGGGCCTAGTGCGGCTTTCTTT.